Described below is a single TCR beta chain sequence and its context. This clonotype was counted ten times or more. Its antigen remains undetermined. Base qualities are missing; no much larger clone stands one base away. Moderately to severely active disease, a Clinical Activity Score of at least 3, a NOSPECS grade of at least 4, and a duration under 3 months were present in ophthalmopathy patients. Any patient with an uncontrolled infection, another autoimmune disease, pregnancy or lactation was excluded. Diagnoses were based on clinical symptoms, serum thyroxine and TRAb, thyroid ultrasound and orbital computed tomography. Ficoll-Paque density gradient centrifugation was used to isolate PBMCs from approximately 10 ml of fresh peripheral blood. Total RNA was extracted using Trizol reagent, and RNA quality was assessed on an Agilent 2100 Bioanalyzer. This sample was taken from a study of T cells in Graves' hyperthyroidism and ophthalmopathy (dated by TCRdb to between 2017 and 2020). For the wider study: Peripheral blood samples were taken at the time of initial diagnosis, prior to any treatment. To identify TCR V-J signatures that set the groups apart, the researchers used a discovery cohort of approximately 98 patients, made up of 40 to 45 with Graves' ophthalmopathy and 57 with stable Graves' hyperthyroidism. An independent validation cohort of fewer than 20 hyperthyroidism patients and roughly 16 patients who later progressed to ophthalmopathy tested prospective prediction of ophthalmopathy. For training and testing, the 100 or so patients in the discovery cohort were randomly divided in a 7:3 ratio. Thyroid tissue and blood T-cell repertoires from about six Graves' hyperthyroidism patients were also compared in the study. After sampling, hyperthyroidism patients received methimazole starting at 30 mg daily, and ophthalmopathy patients received high-dose intravenous methylprednisolone. TCR Vbeta CDR3 sequencing of 130 to 150 peripheral blood samples (43 ophthalmopathy, 70 to 85 hyperthyroidism and approximately 17 progressor patients) is reported in the paper. On the study overall, not on this receptor specifically: Most expanded thyroid clonotypes (frequency above 0.001) were also found in blood, which suggests that blood repertoires may mirror thyroid immune responses. No statistical method was used to set the sample size in advance, and investigators knew the group allocation. During validation, the model predicted progression to ophthalmopathy a median of about 6.3 months ahead of onset, with around 65% sensitivity and 72.22% specificity. In cross-validation, a model built on a 13 V-J signature told ophthalmopathy apart from stable hyperthyroidism with roughly 87% sensitivity and roughly 83% specificity, and in testing the same model reached 80%/75%.

For CDR1 and CDR2, the germline V gene lists SGHRS and YFSETQ. The CDR3, cysteine through phenylalanine, is 12 amino acids long. The kept DNA is CDR3 alone, 36 bases in frame from the first base. For this chain, trimming is 4 bases at the V end and 4 bases at the J end, and the number of junction bases without a gene match is 2. The TCR beta CDR3 regions were amplified from the RNA transcripts. The first round of RT-PCR for the TCR CDR3 was performed with the HTBI primer set and the Qiagen OneStep RT-PCR kit. The libraries were constructed in a second round of multiplex PCR and then size-selected and purified. Paired-end sequencing of the libraries was performed with 100 bp reads on an Illumina HiSeq2000. In the authors' own workflow: Raw data were processed with SOAPnuke, discarding reads with adapters, uncalled bases, mean Phred below 15, or no exact constant-primer or identifier match. COPE v1.2.5 was used to merge high-quality paired reads, and clonotypes were defined as unique nucleotide sequences. MiTCR v1.1 was used to align the clonotypes against IMGT TRBV, TRBD and TRBJ reference segments. Only V-J combinations with frequency above 0.0001, covering approximately 99% of repertoires, were analysed. A TCS score was defined as the ratio between F50 (clonal expansion) and ExV (chaos), using BLOSUM62-based TCRdist between CDR3 peptides within each V-J. Welch's t-statistics and random forest reduced around 520 V-J features to 10 to 15, which were used in a naive Bayes classifier (R e1071). In-frame beta chains were kept once TCRdb had trimmed the public reads at Q25 with fastp and called clones with MiXCR. Every distinct CDR3 protein forms one entry, paired with its most common genes and DNA. The V and J calls follow TCRdb's processing rather than the paper's. This sample has some 500,000 distinct CDR3 sequences in its table, and around 24% of those were observed once. Together, the top ten hold about 11% of the sample.

Recombination connected TRBV5-1 to TRBJ2-7; the junction holds 7 bases that match TRBD2. Material: blood. This clonotype originated in a woman in her twenties or thirties with Graves' ophthalmopathy. The CDR3 region has the sequence CASSRGGYEQYF. The bases are TGCGCCAGCAGCCGCGGGGGTTACGAGCAGTACTTC.